This is a list of T cell receptor beta chains from one sample in a study of T-cell reconstitution after alpha-beta-depleted transplantation in children. MiXCR, applied by TCRdb to the PCR reads, yields one record per CDR3 protein. Among about 510,000 distinct CDR3 sequences, roughly an eighth were seen once, and the ten largest hold around 13%. The sample was PBMCs, mostly from graft donor cells, taken 180 days after TCRalphabeta/CD19-depleted stem cell transplant. The receptors stem from a female patient under 10 years old who had a stem cell transplant for aplastic anemia, so the T cells may come from the graft donor. The CDR3 runs from the conserved cysteine through the conserved F or W. The order of the fields is V gene, clone size, J gene, D gene, CDR3 protein, CDR3 DNA. D genes are given only for firm matches. Expanded clones get a size class; other rows say once, few or many, or leave the size out.

>TRBV11-2|.|TRBJ2-7|.
CASREFPYEQYF
TGTGCCAGTAGGGAGTTTCCCTACGAGCAGTACTTC
>TRBV15|.|TRBJ1-6|.
CATSRDFSGNSPLHF
TGTGCCACCAGCAGAGATTTTTCGGGGAATTCACCCCTCCACTTT
>TRBV24-1|few|TRBJ2-5|.
CATSDRTAQRGETQYF
TGTGCCACCAGTGATCGGACAGCCCAAAGGGGAGAGACCCAGTACTTC
>TRBV29-1|few|TRBJ2-3|TRBD2
CSVAGLAGSTDTQYF
TGCAGCGTTGCCGGACTAGCGGGGAGCACAGATACGCAGTATTTT
>TRBV7-8|.|TRBJ2-7|.
CASSTMTGSYEQYF
TGTGCCAGCAGCACGATGACGGGGAGCTACGAGCAGTACTTC
>TRBV5-1|few|TRBJ1-4|.
CASSFRGPGISTNEKLFF
TGCGCCAGCAGCTTCAGGGGCCCGGGAATCTCAACTAATGAAAAACTGTTTTTT
>TRBV28|few|TRBJ2-3|TRBD2
CASTVHGRSDTQYF
TGTGCCAGCACAGTACACGGGAGGTCAGATACGCAGTATTTT
>TRBV11-2|few|TRBJ2-4|.
CASSLMASGGGAKNIQYF
TGTGCCAGCAGCTTAATGGCTAGCGGAGGGGGGGCCAAAAACATTCAGTACTTC
>TRBV25-1|.|TRBJ2-1|TRBD1
CASSGRIGDSYNEQFF
TGTGCCAGCAGTGGCAGGATCGGGGACAGCTACAATGAGCAGTTCTTC
>TRBV7-9|few|TRBJ2-1|TRBD1
CASHPRDSVGYEQFF
TGTGCCAGCCATCCAAGGGACAGTGTTGGGTATGAGCAGTTCTTC
>TRBV5-1|.|TRBJ1-1|TRBD1
CASSFSLAGTGGDTEAFF
TGCGCCAGCAGCTTTTCCTTAGCCGGGACAGGGGGGGACACTGAAGCTTTCTTT
>TRBV30|few|TRBJ1-4|TRBD1
CAWSGGRGDEKLFF
TGTGCCTGGAGTGGCGGCAGGGGGGACGAAAAACTGTTTTTT
>TRBV20-1|.|TRBJ2-3|TRBD1
CSALDRGRGADTQYF
TGCAGTGCCCTTGACAGGGGAAGGGGCGCAGATACGCAGTATTTT
>TRBV29-1|.|TRBJ2-1|TRBD2
CSVERTSGIYNEQFF
TGCAGCGTTGAAAGGACTAGCGGGATCTACAATGAGCAGTTCTTC
>TRBV27|many|TRBJ1-2|.
CASSSRDTEAGNGYTF
TGTGCCAGCAGTTCTCGGGACACCGAAGCGGGGAATGGCTACACCTTC
>TRBV4-1|.|TRBJ1-5|.
CASSQEVKNQPQHF
TGCGCCAGCAGCCAAGAAGTCAAGAATCAGCCCCAGCATTTT
>TRBV4-3|.|TRBJ2-1|TRBD1
CASSQGFQQGAYNEQFF
TGCGCCAGCAGCCAAGGATTTCAACAGGGGGCCTACAATGAGCAGTTCTTC